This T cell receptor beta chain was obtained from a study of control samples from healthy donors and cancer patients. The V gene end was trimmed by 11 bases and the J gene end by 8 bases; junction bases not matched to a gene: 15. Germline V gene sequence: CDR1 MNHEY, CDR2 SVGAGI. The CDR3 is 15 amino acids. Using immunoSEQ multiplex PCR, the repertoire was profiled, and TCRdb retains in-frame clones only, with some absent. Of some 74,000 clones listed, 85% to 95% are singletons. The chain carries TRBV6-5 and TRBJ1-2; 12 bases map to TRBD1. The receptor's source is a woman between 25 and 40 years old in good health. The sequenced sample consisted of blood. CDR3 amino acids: CAGRVSGQGAPGYTF. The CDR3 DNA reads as TGTGCCGGAAGGGTATCGGGACAGGGGGCGCCCGGCTACACCTTC.